The entry below describes one T cell receptor (beta chain). The antigen remains undetermined. These data are taken from a study of PD-L1 blockade in urothelial cancer. Overall study context: Blood gave a median 141,255 T cells. Study-wide findings and caveats: Durable-benefit cases showed more tumor-associated blood clone expansion at 3 weeks.

Each PCR reaction had synthetic TCR analog templates spiked into it. TCRdb's table, derived via immunoSEQ multiplex PCR, lists solely in-frame clones and lacks some. Among 27,000 or so clones listed, 85% to 90% were seen once. Patients suffered from locally advanced or metastatic urothelial carcinoma. Germline CDR1 is SEHNR and CDR2 is FQNEAQ (reference sequence). The V end lost 2 bases, the J end lost 0 bases, and 19 bases lay between the germline ends. This CDR3 comprises 19 residues. Material: PBMCs, obtained around atezolizumab (anti-PD-L1) treatment. This TCR derives from a man between 50 and 59 years old with urothelial cancer. The J gene is TRBJ1-4, the V gene TRBV7-9, with D tentatively TRBD1 (5 bases). The CDR3 region has the DNA TGTGCCAGCAGCTTAATCCGTCAGGGTGAGTGGGCAACTAATGAAAAACTGTTTTTT. Translating it yields CASSLIRQGEWATNEKLFF.